This T cell receptor (beta chain) is from a study of blood T cell repertoires in COVID-19. The table came from immunoSEQ multiplex PCR; TCRdb's copy has only in-frame clones and leaves some out. Of nearly 350,000 clones listed, more than 70% are singletons. Germline trimming cut 3 bases from V and 4 bases from J; bases unmatched to any gene: 7. In germline, CDR1 is LGHDT, CDR2 YNNKEL (reference sequence). The CDR3 totals 15 residues. This receptor was identified in a woman in her 70s with COVID-19, enrolled during active disease. The V call is TRBV3-1 (or the pseudogene TRBV3-2), the J call TRBJ1-2; 8 bases match TRBD1. Sequenced sample: peripheral blood. The CDR3 here is CASSHQTGAIYGYTF. The CDR3 DNA sequence: TGTGCCAGCAGCCACCAGACAGGGGCAATCTATGGCTACACCTTC.